The T cell receptor beta chain under discussion was sequenced for a study of circulating and synovial CD4+ cells in juvenile arthritis. This clone has just a few counts. Some clones are missing from TCRdb's copy, which holds only in-frame ones; the method was immunoSEQ multiplex PCR. This sample carries 15,000 to 20,000 clones, about 90% of them seen once, and the ten largest clones take around 0.78%. CDR1 and CDR2 (germline): MNHEY, SMNVEV (reference sequence). The CDR3 loop spans 14 amino acids. V dropped 8 bases and J dropped 3; count of bases not matched to a gene: 9. The TCR sequence derives from a human donor with juvenile idiopathic arthritis. Input material: CD4+ T cells from blood. V gene TRBV27 combines with J gene TRBJ2-7, with 8 bases aligning to TRBD2. The chain's CDR3 is CASPEGLAGYEQYF. The CDR3 DNA follows: TGTGCCAGCCCGGAAGGCCTAGCGGGCTACGAGCAGTACTTC.